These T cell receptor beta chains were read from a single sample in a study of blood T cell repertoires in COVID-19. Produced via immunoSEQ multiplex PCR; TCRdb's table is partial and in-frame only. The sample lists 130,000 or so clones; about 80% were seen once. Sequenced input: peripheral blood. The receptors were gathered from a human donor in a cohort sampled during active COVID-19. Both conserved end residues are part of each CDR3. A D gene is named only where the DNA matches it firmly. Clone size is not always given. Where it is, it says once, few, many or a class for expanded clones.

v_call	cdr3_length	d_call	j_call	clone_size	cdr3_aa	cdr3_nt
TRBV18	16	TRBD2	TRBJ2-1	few	CASSPLAGAYYNEQFF	TGTGCCAGCTCACCTCTAGCGGGGGCCTACTACAATGAGCAGTTCTTC
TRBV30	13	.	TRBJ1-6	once	CAWSLTGNSPLHF	TGTGCCTGGAGTCTTACGGGGAATTCACCCCTCCACTTT
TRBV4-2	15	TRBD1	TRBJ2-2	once	CASSLTGGISGELFF	TGTGCCAGCAGCCTGACAGGGGGCATATCCGGGGAGCTGTTTTTT
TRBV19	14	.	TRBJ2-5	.	CASTMGPSQETQYF	TGTGCCAGTACCATGGGGCCAAGCCAAGAGACCCAGTACTTC
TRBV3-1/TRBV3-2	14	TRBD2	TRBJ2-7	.	CASSQETSGDEQYF	TGTGCCAGCAGCCAAGAGACTAGCGGGGACGAGCAGTACTTC
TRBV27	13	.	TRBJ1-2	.	CASSPAGGGGYTF	TGTGCCAGCAGCCCGGCGGGGGGGGGAGGCTACACCTTC
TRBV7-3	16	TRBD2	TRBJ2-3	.	CASSPGLVPTLDTQYF	TGTGCCAGCAGCCCCGGACTAGTTCCTACTCTTGATACGCAGTATTTT
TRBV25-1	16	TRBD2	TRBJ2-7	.	CASSPLSGRDNNEQYF	TGTGCCAGCAGTCCCCTTAGCGGGAGGGACAACAACGAGCAGTACTTC
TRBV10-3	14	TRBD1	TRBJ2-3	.	CAISGTGEIDTQYF	TGTGCCATCAGTGGGACAGGGGAAATAGATACGCAGTATTTT
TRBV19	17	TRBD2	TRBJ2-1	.	CASSMGIAGGQYNEQFF	TGTGCCAGTAGTATGGGAATAGCGGGGGGCCAATACAATGAGCAGTTCTTC
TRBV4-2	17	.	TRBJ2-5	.	CASSQDRGPPGGETQYF	TGTGCCAGCAGCCAAGATCGGGGACCCCCTGGAGGGGAGACCCAGTACTTC
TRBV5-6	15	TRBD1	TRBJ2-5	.	CASSQVTGGKQTQYF	TGTGCCAGCAGCCAGGTGACAGGGGGCAAACAGACCCAGTACTTC
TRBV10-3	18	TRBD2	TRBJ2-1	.	CAISEGTSGRASYNEQFF	TGTGCCATCAGTGAGGGGACTAGCGGGAGGGCCTCCTACAATGAGCAGTTCTTC
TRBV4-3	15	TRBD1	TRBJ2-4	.	CASSQDSSGGNIQYF	TGCGCCAGCAGCCAAGACTCCTCAGGGGGCAACATTCAGTACTTC
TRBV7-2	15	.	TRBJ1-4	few	CASSLDLNQNEKLFF	TGTGCCAGCAGCTTAGATCTTAACCAGAATGAAAAACTGTTTTTT
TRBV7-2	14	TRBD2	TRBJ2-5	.	CASSTGLAGETQYF	TGTGCCAGCAGCACGGGACTAGCGGGAGAGACCCAGTACTTC
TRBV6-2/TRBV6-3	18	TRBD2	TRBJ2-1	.	CASSYRVPGTSGEGVQFF	TGTGCCAGCAGTTACAGGGTCCCAGGGACTAGCGGGGAAGGGGTGCAGTTCTTC
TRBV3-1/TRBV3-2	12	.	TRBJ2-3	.	CASSPRGDTQYF	TGTGCCAGCAGCCCCCGGGGAGATACGCAGTATTTT
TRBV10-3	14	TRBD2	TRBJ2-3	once	CAIKRGGPTDTQYF	TGTGCCATCAAACGGGGAGGGCCCACAGATACGCAGTATTTT
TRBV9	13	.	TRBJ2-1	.	CASSRQGRDEQFF	TGTGCCAGCAGCCGACAGGGGAGGGATGAGCAGTTCTTC
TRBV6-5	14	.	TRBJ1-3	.	CASSRTYEGNTIYF	TGTGCCAGCAGCCGGACATACGAAGGAAACACCATATATTTT
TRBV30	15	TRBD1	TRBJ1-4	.	CAWSEQGATNEKLFF	TGTGCCTGGAGCGAACAGGGGGCAACTAATGAAAAACTGTTTTTT
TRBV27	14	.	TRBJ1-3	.	CASRSTGYLNTIYF	TGTGCCAGCAGGTCCACAGGGTACCTGAACACCATATATTTT
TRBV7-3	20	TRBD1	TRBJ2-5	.	CASSLINSKQGARHQETQYF	TGTGCCAGCAGCTTAATTAACTCGAAACAGGGGGCGAGGCACCAAGAGACCCAGTACTTC
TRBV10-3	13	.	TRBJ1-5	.	CAISVVSNQPQHF	TGTGCCATCAGTGTAGTGAGCAATCAGCCCCAGCATTTT
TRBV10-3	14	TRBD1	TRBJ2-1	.	CAISSTGGRNEQFF	TGTGCCATCAGCTCGACAGGGGGTAGGAATGAGCAGTTCTTC
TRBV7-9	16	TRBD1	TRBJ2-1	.	CASSLRGGQGGSEQFF	TGTGCCAGCAGCTTAAGGGGGGGACAGGGAGGAAGTGAGCAGTTCTTC
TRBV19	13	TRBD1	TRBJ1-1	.	CASSITGGGEAFF	TGTGCCAGTAGTATTACAGGGGGCGGTGAAGCTTTCTTT
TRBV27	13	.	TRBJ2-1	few	CASSLLANNEQFF	TGTGCCAGCAGTTTATTAGCGAACAATGAGCAGTTCTTC
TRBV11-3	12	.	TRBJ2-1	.	CASSSGGIEQFF	TGTGCCAGCAGCTCAGGGGGGATTGAGCAGTTCTTC
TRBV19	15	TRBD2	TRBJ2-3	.	CASSVAGGFTDTQYF	TGTGCCAGTTCGGTAGCGGGGGGATTTACAGATACGCAGTATTTT
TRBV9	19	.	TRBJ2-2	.	CASSPSPPRARRVTGELFF	TGTGCCAGCAGCCCGAGTCCCCCCAGGGCAAGGCGCGTGACCGGGGAGCTGTTTTTT
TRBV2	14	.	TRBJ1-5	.	CASEGSSSNQPQHF	TGTGCCAGCGAGGGCTCAAGTAGCAATCAGCCCCAGCATTTT
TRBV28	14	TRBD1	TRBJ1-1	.	CASKVRGRDTEAFF	TGTGCCAGCAAGGTAAGGGGGCGCGACACTGAAGCTTTCTTT
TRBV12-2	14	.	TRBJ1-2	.	CASRPRDRGYGYTF	TGTGCAAGTCGTCCCCGGGACAGGGGATATGGCTACACCTTC
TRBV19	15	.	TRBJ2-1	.	CASSLLAGSYNEQFF	TGTGCCAGTAGTCTACTAGCAGGCTCCTACAATGAGCAGTTCTTC
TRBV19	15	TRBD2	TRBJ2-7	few	CASSIGLADLYEQYF	TGTGCCAGTAGTATAGGGCTAGCGGACCTCTACGAGCAGTACTTC
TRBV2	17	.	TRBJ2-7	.	CASSEIQQGPSSYEQYF	TGTGCCAGCAGTGAAATTCAACAGGGCCCCAGCTCCTACGAGCAGTACTTC
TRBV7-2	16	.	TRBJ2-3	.	CASSPARTLSTDTQYF	TGTGCCAGCAGCCCCGCCAGGACACTAAGCACAGATACGCAGTATTTT
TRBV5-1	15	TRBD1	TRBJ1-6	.	CASSLEDRANSPLHF	TGCGCCAGCAGCTTGGAGGACAGGGCGAATTCACCCCTCCACTTT
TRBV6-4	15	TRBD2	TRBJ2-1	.	CASSTGTSGSNEQFF	TGTGCCAGCAGTACCGGGACTAGCGGGAGTAATGAGCAGTTCTTC
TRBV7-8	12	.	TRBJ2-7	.	CASSLSRGEQYF	TGTGCCAGCAGCCTAAGTAGAGGGGAGCAGTACTTC
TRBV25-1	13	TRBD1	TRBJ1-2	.	CASSGGQAYGYTF	TGTGCCAGCAGTGGGGGACAGGCCTATGGCTACACCTTC
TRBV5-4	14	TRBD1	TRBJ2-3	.	CASSKGQDTDTQYF	TGTGCCAGCAGCAAGGGACAGGACACAGATACGCAGTATTTT
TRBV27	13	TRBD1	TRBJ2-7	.	CASSSHRDREQYF	TGTGCCAGCAGTTCCCACAGGGACAGGGAGCAGTACTTC
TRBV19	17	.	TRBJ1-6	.	CASSSGTSSSYNSPLHF	TGTGCCAGTAGTTCCGGGACATCGAGCTCCTATAATTCACCCCTCCACTTT
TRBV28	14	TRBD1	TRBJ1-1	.	CASSSNAGGTEAFF	TGTGCCAGCAGTTCAAACGCAGGGGGCACTGAAGCTTTCTTT
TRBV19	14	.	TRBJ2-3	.	CASRALPRTDTQYF	TGTGCCAGTAGGGCCCTCCCGCGCACAGATACGCAGTATTTT
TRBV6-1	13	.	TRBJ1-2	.	CASSEGGGYGYTF	TGTGCCAGCAGTGAAGGAGGGGGCTATGGCTACACCTTC
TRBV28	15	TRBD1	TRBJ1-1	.	CASSETGTGELEAFF	TGTGCCAGCAGTGAAACCGGGACAGGGGAGCTCGAAGCTTTCTTT
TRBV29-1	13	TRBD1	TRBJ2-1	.	CSVPRQGTNEQFF	TGCAGCGTTCCAAGACAGGGGACAAATGAGCAGTTCTTC
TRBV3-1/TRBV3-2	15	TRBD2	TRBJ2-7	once	CASSQSSGRAYEQYF	TGTGCCAGCAGCCAATCTAGCGGGCGCGCCTACGAGCAGTACTTC
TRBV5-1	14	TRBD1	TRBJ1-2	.	CASSPGQVAYGYTF	TGCGCCAGCAGCCCCGGACAGGTGGCGTATGGCTACACCTTC
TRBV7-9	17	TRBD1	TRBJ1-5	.	CASSSSSSQGANQPQHF	TGTGCCAGCAGCTCTTCATCGAGTCAGGGGGCAAATCAGCCCCAGCATTTT
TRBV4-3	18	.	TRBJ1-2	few	CASSQDRVGGAVNYGYTF	TGCGCCAGCAGCCAAGATCGGGTAGGAGGGGCGGTTAACTATGGCTACACCTTC